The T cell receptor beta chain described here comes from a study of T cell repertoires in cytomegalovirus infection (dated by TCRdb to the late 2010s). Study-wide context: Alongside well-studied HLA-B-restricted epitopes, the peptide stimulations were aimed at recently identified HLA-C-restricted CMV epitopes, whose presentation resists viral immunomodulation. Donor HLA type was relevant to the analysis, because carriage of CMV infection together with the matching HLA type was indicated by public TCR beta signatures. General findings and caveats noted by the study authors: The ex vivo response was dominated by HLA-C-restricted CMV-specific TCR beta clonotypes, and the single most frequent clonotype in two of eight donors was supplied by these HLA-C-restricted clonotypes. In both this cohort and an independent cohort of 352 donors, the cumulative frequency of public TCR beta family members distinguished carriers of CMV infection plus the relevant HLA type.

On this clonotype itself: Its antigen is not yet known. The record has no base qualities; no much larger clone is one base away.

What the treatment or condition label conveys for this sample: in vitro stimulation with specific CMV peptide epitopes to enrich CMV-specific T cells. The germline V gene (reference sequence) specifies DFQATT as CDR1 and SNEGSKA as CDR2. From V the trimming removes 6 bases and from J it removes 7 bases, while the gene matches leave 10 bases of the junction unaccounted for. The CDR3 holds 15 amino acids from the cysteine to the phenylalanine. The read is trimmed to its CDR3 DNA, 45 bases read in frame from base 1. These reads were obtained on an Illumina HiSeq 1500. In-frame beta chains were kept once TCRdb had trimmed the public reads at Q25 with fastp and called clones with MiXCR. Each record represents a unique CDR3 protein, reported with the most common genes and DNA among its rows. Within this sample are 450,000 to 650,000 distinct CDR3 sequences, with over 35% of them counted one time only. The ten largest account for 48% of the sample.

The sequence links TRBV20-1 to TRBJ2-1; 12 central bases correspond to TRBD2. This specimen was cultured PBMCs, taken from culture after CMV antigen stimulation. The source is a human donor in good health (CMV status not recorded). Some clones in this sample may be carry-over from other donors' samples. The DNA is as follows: TGCAGTGCCAGTTACCTAGCGGGGGGGCTAAATGAGCAGTTCTTC. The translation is CSASYLAGGLNEQFF.